These 27 T cell receptor beta chains originate from one sample sequenced in a study of T cell responses to AZD1222 COVID-19 vaccine (dated by TCRdb to the early 2020s). Preparation of the library involved the immunoSEQ multiplex PCR assay. As stored in TCRdb, this immuneACCESS dataset retains in-frame rearrangements with V and J assigned. A fraction of the clones does not appear; measured against another copy, unresolved V genes explain less than half of the discrepancy, and the remainder lacks a known reason. The sample table holds about 180,000 clones, of which roughly 91% were seen once. The ten top clones hold roughly 1.9% of the sample. The sample's time point label, in plain terms: about 28 days (+/-7) after the second vaccine dose. Sequenced material: peripheral blood, taken 28 days after the second AZD1222 dose. The receptors come from an adult who received the AZD1222 COVID-19 vaccine.

As concerns this clone: Other DNA sequences in the sample encode the same CDR3. The genes are TRBV18 and TRBJ2-3; 7 nucleotides match TRBD2. In germline, CDR1 is KGHSH, CDR2 LQKENI. The V and J ends lost 6 bases and 0 bases, in that order; junction bases with no gene match: 3. The CDR3 consists of 14 residues. The CDR3 sequence: CASSRDYSTDTQYF. The CDR3 DNA reads TGTGCCAGCTCTCGGGACTACAGCACAGATACGCAGTATTTT.

This clone was observed a few times. In DNA, the CDR3 is TGTGCCAGCAGAAATACGACAATCTTTACCGGGGAGCTGTTTTTT. It yields the protein CASRNTTIFTGELFF. The chain has TRBV5-8 and TRBJ2-2; D call uncertain. The germline CDR1 and CDR2 sequences are SGHTS and YDEGEE. V lost 5 bases, J lost 5 bases, and 16 bases lay in between. The CDR3 length is 15 residues.

The chain joins TRBV27 to TRBJ2-2; D remains ambiguous. Trimming removed 5 bases from V and 2 bases from J, with 12 bases in between. CDR1 is MNHEY and CDR2 is SMNVEV in the germline V gene (reference sequence). This CDR3 has 15 amino acids. The CDR3 sequence: CASSLRRVNTGELFF. In DNA, the CDR3 is TGTGCCAGCAGTCTGAGACGGGTCAACACCGGGGAGCTGTTTTTT.

The gene calls are TRBV20-1 and TRBJ1-4; D not resolved. V lost 3 bases to trimming and J lost 0 bases, with 11 bases between them. Germline V lookup: CDR1 DFQATT, CDR2 SNEGSKA (reference sequence). The length of the CDR3 is 15 residues. The CDR3 sequence is CSASLAGPTNEKLFF. The DNA of the CDR3 is TGCAGTGCTAGTCTTGCAGGTCCAACTAATGAAAAACTGTTTTTT.

The chain employs TRBV7-3 and TRBJ2-1; tentatively, D is TRBD2 (5 bases). V shed 2 bases and J shed 8 bases, with 34 bases lying between them. The CDR3 runs to 21 residues. Germline V gives CDR1 SGHTA, CDR2 FQGTGA. The CDR3 DNA sequence: TGTGCCAGCAGCTTATATATATATATGGAGGTGGGTGTAGGTAGTGAGGATGAGCAGTTCTTC. This sequence encodes CASSLYIYMEVGVGSEDEQFF.

This sequence joins TRBV5-4 and TRBJ2-1; no clear D. CDR1 is SGHNT, CDR2 YYREEE, per germline (reference sequence). With 4 bases removed from V and 8 bases from J, the gap between germline ends came to 13 bases. The CDR3 covers 13 residues. CDR3 bases: TGTGCCAGCAGCCTCCAAGGCTCTTATGAGCAGTTCTTC. The encoded protein is CASSLQGSYEQFF.

The rearrangement links TRBV29-1 to TRBJ2-5; 7 bases are a match to TRBD1. Unmatched junction bases numbered 0, after V lost 3 bases and J lost 2 bases. The CDR3 sequence is 12 residues long. Germline CDR1 reads SQVTM; CDR2 reads ANQGSEA. The CDR3 DNA reads TGCAGCGTTGAGGGACAGCAAGAGACCCAGTACTTC. It translates to CSVEGQQETQYF.

The chain links TRBV3-1 (or the pseudogene TRBV3-2) to TRBJ1-1; possible D gene TRBD1, 6 bases. Germline V CDR1 and CDR2: LGHDT, YNNKEL (reference sequence). V was trimmed by 0 bases and J by 3 bases, leaving 14 bases between them. CDR3 length: 16 amino acids. The CDR3 coding sequence is TGTGCCAGCAGCCAAGAGGGCGGGGGCGGATACACTGAAGCTTTCTTT. Amino acid sequence: CASSQEGGGGYTEAFF.

J is TRBJ2-5 and V is TRBV5-6; 7 positions match TRBD2. The germline CDR1 and CDR2 sequences are SGHDT and YYEEEE. The CDR3 totals 14 residues. After removal of 0 bases from V and 4 bases from J, the junction contained 3 bases not matched to a gene. The CDR3 is CASSLGGGPETQYF. CDR3 DNA: TGTGCCAGCAGCTTGGGGGGAGGGCCAGAGACCCAGTACTTC.

The V call is TRBV7-9, the J call TRBJ1-2; tentative D call: TRBD1 (5 bases). The CDR3 length is 13 residues. V was pared by 10 bases and J by 8 bases, with 20 bases between. CDR1 is SEHNR and CDR2 is FQNEAQ in the germline V gene (reference sequence). CDR3 DNA sequence: TGTGCCACTAACGGTGGGGACCGAGGAGGCTACACCTTC. Protein: CATNGGDRGGYTF.

This clone was recorded only once. The chain links TRBV27 to TRBJ2-7, with D unresolved. CDR3 length: 12 residues. Trimming cost V 3 bases and J 4 bases, with 7 bases left between them. In germline, CDR1 is MNHEY, CDR2 SMNVEV (reference sequence). In DNA, the CDR3 is TGTGCCAGCAGTTTGGACGGGTACGAGCAGTACTTC. It is translated as CASSLDGYEQYF.

The gene calls are TRBV4-1 and TRBJ1-3; D remains unclear. The CDR3 totals 15 residues. The V end lost 6 bases, the J end lost 2 bases, and 14 bases lay between the germline ends. Per germline, CDR1 MGHRA and CDR2 YSYEKL. The CDR3 here is CASSRTGTTGNTIYF. CDR3 nucleotide sequence: TGCGCCAGCAGTCGAACCGGTACTACTGGAAACACCATATATTTT.

This clone appeared a single time. This chain uses TRBV11-2 with TRBJ2-4; no firm D call. The V end lost 2 bases, the J end lost 0 bases, and 2 bases lay between the germline ends. This CDR3 contains 13 residues. Germline V gene data show CDR1 as SGHAT and CDR2 as FQNNGV. The CDR3 nucleotides are TGTGCCAGCAGCTTACTAGCCAAAAACATTCAGTACTTC. This translates into CASSLLAKNIQYF.

V usage is TRBV7-8 and J usage is TRBJ2-2; 13 nucleotides align to TRBD2. CDR1 and CDR2 from the germline V gene are SGHVS and FQNEAQ. The CDR3 runs to 19 residues. V trimming: 5 bases; J trimming: 0 bases; junction bases outside the gene matches: 9. CDR3 DNA: TGTGCCAGCAGCCACACTAGCGGGAGGGATCTCGCGAACACCGGGGAGCTGTTTTTT. Residues: CASSHTSGRDLANTGELFF.

The rearrangement joins TRBV6-2 or TRBV6-3 to TRBJ1-2; D is undetermined. Germline V lookup: CDR1 MNHEY, CDR2 SVGEGT. The CDR3 runs to 13 residues. The V and J ends lost 0 bases and 8 bases respectively, with 10 bases between them. The CDR3 loop reads CASSYSRGSGYTF. Here the CDR3 DNA reads TGTGCCAGCAGTTACTCTCGAGGGTCGGGCTACACCTTC.

The chain has TRBV5-1 and TRBJ2-7, with D hard to call. Trimming cost V 0 bases and J 2 bases, with 9 bases left between them. The length of the CDR3 is 14 residues. Looked up from germline, CDR1 is SGHRS and CDR2 is YFSETQ. CDR3 loop: CASSLVTETYEQYF. CDR3 nucleotide sequence: TGCGCCAGCAGCTTGGTGACTGAAACCTACGAGCAGTACTTC.

The V call is TRBV6-1, the J call TRBJ1-5; D may be TRBD1 (6 bases). Deletions cut 3 bases from V and 3 bases from J, with 12 bases between. This CDR3 contains 15 residues. In germline, CDR1 is MNHNS, CDR2 SASEGT. The CDR3 DNA follows: TGTGCCAGCAGTGAGGTCAGGGGCAACAATCAGCCCCAGCATTTT. Translation: CASSEVRGNNQPQHF.

V usage is TRBV5-1 and J usage is TRBJ1-2, with TRBD1 matching 7 bases. This CDR3 is 18 amino acids long. V dropped 2 bases and J dropped 2; count of bases not matched to a gene: 15. CDR1 and CDR2 from the germline V gene are SGHRS and YFSETQ. The CDR3 loop is CASSLLPGQQTMNYGYTF. The DNA for the CDR3 is TGCGCCAGCAGCTTACTTCCGGGACAGCAAACGATGAACTATGGCTACACCTTC.

The chain uses TRBV5-1 and TRBJ1-6; 8 positions match TRBD1. Germline CDR1 and CDR2: SGHRS and YFSETQ. After removal of 4 bases from V and 7 bases from J, the junction contained 4 bases not matched to a gene. This CDR3 is 14 amino acids long. CDR3: CASSDRGRNSPLHF. In DNA form, the CDR3 reads TGCGCCAGCAGCGACAGGGGCCGCAATTCACCCCTCCACTTT.

This clone was detected once. The V and J genes are TRBV29-1 and TRBJ2-2, with TRBD2 matching 7 bases. J was trimmed by 5 bases and V by 3 bases; bases with no gene match: 6. Germline CDR1 is SQVTM and CDR2 is ANQGSEA. CDR3 length equals 14 residues. The CDR3 sequence is CSVDGGTGTGELFF. DNA for the CDR3: TGCAGCGTTGACGGGGGGACGGGGACCGGGGAGCTGTTTTTT.

CDR3 amino acids: CAWGTGAIYGYTF. The CDR3, as DNA: TGTGCCTGGGGGACAGGGGCCATCTATGGCTACACCTTC. The chain links TRBV30 to TRBJ1-2; 10 positions agree with TRBD1. With 5 bases clipped from V and 4 bases from J, the junction kept 4 bases outside the gene matches. CDR1 GTSNPN and CDR2 SVGIG come from the germline V gene (reference sequence). The CDR3 contains 13 residues.

The chain is built from TRBV6-2 or TRBV6-3 and TRBJ1-6; D ambiguous. The CDR3 totals 15 residues. V gave up 3 bases and J gave up 8 bases, with 14 bases separating them. Germline CDR1 MNHEY, CDR2 SVGEGT. Here the CDR3 reads CASSYGVRSHSPLHF. CDR3 in DNA: TGTGCCAGCAGTTATGGGGTGAGATCGCATTCACCCCTCCACTTT.

The J gene is TRBJ2-2, the V gene TRBV18; perhaps TRBD1 as D (6 bases). The germline gives CDR1 KGHSH, CDR2 LQKENI. The CDR3 sequence is 15 residues long. V was clipped by 4 bases and J by 5 bases, with 14 bases between them. Written as DNA, the CDR3 is TGTGCCAGCTCACAAAACAGGGATGGGACCGGGGAGCTGTTTTTT. Translated, it gives CASSQNRDGTGELFF.

This sequence joins TRBV7-8 and TRBJ2-7, with 9 nucleotides matching TRBD2. Per germline, CDR1 SGHVS and CDR2 FQNEAQ. Trimming removed 1 base from V and 3 bases from J; junction bases left unmatched: 1. There are 14 residues in the CDR3. The CDR3 spells CASSLELAGYEQYF. The CDR3 bases are TGTGCCAGCAGCTTAGAACTAGCGGGCTACGAGCAGTACTTC. The full variable domain, in which reference TRBV7-8 and TRBJ2-7 provide the parts outside the CDR3, is GAGVSQSPRYKVAKRGQDVALRCDPISGHVSLFWYQQALGQGPEFLTYFQNEAQLDKSGLPSDRFFAERPEGSVSTLKIQRTQQEDSAVYLCASSLELAGYEQYFGPGTRLTVT.

CDR3 loop: CASSLPGGRTETQYF. The CDR3 DNA reads TGTGCCAGCAGCTTACCAGGGGGGAGGACAGAGACCCAGTACTTC. The V gene is TRBV7-9, the J gene TRBJ2-5, with TRBD1 as a possible D gene (7 bases). The CDR3 extends over 15 amino acids. Germline loops: CDR1 SEHNR, CDR2 FQNEAQ (reference sequence). The V gene lost 2 bases and the J gene lost 4 bases, with 14 bases spanning the gap.

The J gene is TRBJ1-5, the V gene TRBV28, with 8 bases aligning to TRBD1. This CDR3 has 15 residues. Unmatched junction bases numbered 10, after V lost 6 bases and J lost 6 bases. Per germline, CDR1 MDHEN and CDR2 SYDVKM. CDR3 loop: CASRGDRGISQPQHF. The CDR3 bases are TGTGCCAGCAGGGGTGACAGGGGAATCAGTCAGCCCCAGCATTTT.

V gene TRBV10-1 combines with J gene TRBJ2-7; TRBD1 aligns across 9 bases. The CDR3 has 15 residues. With V trimmed by 1 base and J by 3 bases, 4 bases remained unmatched. CDR1 and CDR2 from the germline V gene are WNHNN and SYGVQD (reference sequence). CDR3 DNA sequence: TGCGCCAGCAGTGAGTTTCGGGACAGGGACTACGAGCAGTACTTC. This gives the protein CASSEFRDRDYEQYF.